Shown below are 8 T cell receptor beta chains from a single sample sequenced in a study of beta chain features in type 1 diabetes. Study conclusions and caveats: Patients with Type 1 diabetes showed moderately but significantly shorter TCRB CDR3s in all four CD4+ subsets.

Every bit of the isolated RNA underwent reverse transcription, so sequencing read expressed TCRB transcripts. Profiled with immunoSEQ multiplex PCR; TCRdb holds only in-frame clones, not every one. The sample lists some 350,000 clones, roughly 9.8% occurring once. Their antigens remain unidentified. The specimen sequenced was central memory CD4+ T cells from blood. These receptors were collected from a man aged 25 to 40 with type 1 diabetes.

The chain's CDR3 is CASRQTGEGEQYF. The CDR3 region has the DNA TGTGCCAGCAGACAAACAGGGGAGGGCGAGCAGTACTTC. V gene TRBV27 combines with J gene TRBJ2-7; either TRBD1 or TRBD2 may supply D (7 bases each). The germline V and J ends were trimmed by 6 bases and 6 bases, with 15 bases remaining between them. The V gene's germline CDR1 is MNHEY and CDR2 SMNVEV (reference sequence). The CDR3 runs to 13 residues.

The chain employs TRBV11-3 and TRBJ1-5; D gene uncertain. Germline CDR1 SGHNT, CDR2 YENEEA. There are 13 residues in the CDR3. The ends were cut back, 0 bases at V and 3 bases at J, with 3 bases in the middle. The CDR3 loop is CASSLDYNQPQHF. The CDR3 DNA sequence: TGTGCCAGCAGCTTAGACTACAATCAGCCCCAGCATTTT.

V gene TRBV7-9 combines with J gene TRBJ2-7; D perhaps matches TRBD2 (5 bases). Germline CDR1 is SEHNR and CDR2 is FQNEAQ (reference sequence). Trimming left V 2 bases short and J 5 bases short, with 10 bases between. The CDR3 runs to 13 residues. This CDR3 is CASSLTGSDEQYF. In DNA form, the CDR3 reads TGTGCCAGCAGCTTAACGGGGTCCGACGAGCAGTACTTC.

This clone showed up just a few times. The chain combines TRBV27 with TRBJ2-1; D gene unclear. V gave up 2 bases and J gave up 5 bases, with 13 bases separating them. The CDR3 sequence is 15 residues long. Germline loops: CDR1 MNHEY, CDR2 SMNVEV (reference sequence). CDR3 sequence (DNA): TGTGCCAGCAGTTTAAGAGGAGTCTGGGACAATGAGCAGTTCTTC. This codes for CASSLRGVWDNEQFF.

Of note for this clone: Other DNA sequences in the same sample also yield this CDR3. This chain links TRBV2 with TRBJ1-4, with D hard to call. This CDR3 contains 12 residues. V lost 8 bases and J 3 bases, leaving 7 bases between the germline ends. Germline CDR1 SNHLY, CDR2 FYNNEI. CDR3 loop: CASRVANEKLFF. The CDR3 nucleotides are TGTGCCAGCCGGGTCGCTAATGAAAAACTGTTTTTT.

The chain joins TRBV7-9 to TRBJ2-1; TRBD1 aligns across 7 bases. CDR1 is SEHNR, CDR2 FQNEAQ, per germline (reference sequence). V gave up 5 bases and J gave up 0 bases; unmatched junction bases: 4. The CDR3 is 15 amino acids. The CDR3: CASSLTGDSYNEQFF. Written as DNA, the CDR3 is TGTGCCAGCAGCCTCACAGGGGACTCCTACAATGAGCAGTTCTTC.

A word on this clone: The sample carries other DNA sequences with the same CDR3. In DNA, the CDR3 is TGTGCCAGCAGCTCGGGACAGGGATATGGCTACACCTTC. Translation gives CASSSGQGYGYTF. This chain joins TRBV28 and TRBJ1-2, with 9 positions matching TRBD1. V gave up 6 bases and J gave up 5 bases; unmatched junction bases: 4. This CDR3 is built from 13 residues. Germline lookup yields CDR1 MDHEN and CDR2 SYDVKM.

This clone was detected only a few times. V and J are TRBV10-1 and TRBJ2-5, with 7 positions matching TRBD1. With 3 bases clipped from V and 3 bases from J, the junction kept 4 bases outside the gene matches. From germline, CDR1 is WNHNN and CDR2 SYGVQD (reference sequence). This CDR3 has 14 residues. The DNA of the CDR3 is TGCGCCAGCAGTGACGGGACAGCTAAAGAGACCCAGTACTTC. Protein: CASSDGTAKETQYF.